This T cell receptor (beta chain) was sequenced during a study of T cells after posttransplantation cyclophosphamide. Turning to this clone: Antigen specificity is unknown.

Some clones are missing from TCRdb's copy, which holds only in-frame ones; the method was immunoSEQ multiplex PCR. The repertoire consists of 35,000 to 40,000 clones, with around four fifths occurring once and the leading ten covering 7% to 8.5%. Overall study results and limits: TRB clonality was highly associated with recipient CMV seropositivity and reactivation. Later blood repertoires were often dominated by clones from the donor CD8+ memory compartment. Tissue-infiltrating T cells from skin or gut overlapped little with blood T cells.

Treatment was busulfan-fludarabine conditioning, a marrow graft, and cyclophosphamide on days +3 and +4. Deletions cut 2 bases from V and 1 base from J, with 5 bases between. CDR3 length: 13 amino acids. The germline CDR1 and CDR2 sequences are MNHEY and SVGAGI. The TCR was taken from a female patient in her forties or fifties who received an allogeneic stem cell transplant from a related donor, was CMV-positive, and had no GVHD. A share of the T cells may be of graft donor origin. The rearrangement uses TRBV6-5 and TRBJ1-1; the D is unclear. Sequences were derived from CD4+ T cells sorted from blood, sampled approximately 2,000 days after a stem cell transplant with posttransplant cyclophosphamide. CDR3 sequence reads: CASSYLRNTEAFF. CDR3 nucleotides: TGTGCCAGCAGTTACCTCCGGAACACTGAAGCTTTCTTT.